This TCR beta chain was recorded in a study of human T cells and chemical hapten exposure. Whole-study context: Small pooled library volume differences mainly caused per-sample TCR yield variation.

CDR1 is SGHRS and CDR2 is YFSETQ in the germline V gene. The ends were cut back, 0 bases at V and 0 bases at J, with 8 bases in the middle. The CDR3 length is 15 residues. RNA extraction used unfractionated whole blood as the source of total RNA. This clonotype was observed a handful of times. What it recognizes is unknown. General study points: No alteration of TCRs above 1 in 1000 frequency was seen with DPC sensitization.

Each cDNA molecule in the library carried unique molecular identifiers. One entry per CDR3 protein, called by TCRdb with MiXCR from the reads. The sample gives more than 100,000 distinct CDR3 sequences, over 6.5% of which show up once; more than 1.3% is in the top ten. This chain joins TRBV5-1 and TRBJ2-3; perhaps TRBD1 as D (6 bases). Specimen: whole blood. The TCR originated in a human donor in good health. Some clones in this sample may be carry-over from other donors' samples. This CDR3 reads CASSLVQGSTDTQYF. The CDR3 DNA is TGCGCCAGCAGCTTGGTACAGGGAAGCACAGATACGCAGTATTTT.